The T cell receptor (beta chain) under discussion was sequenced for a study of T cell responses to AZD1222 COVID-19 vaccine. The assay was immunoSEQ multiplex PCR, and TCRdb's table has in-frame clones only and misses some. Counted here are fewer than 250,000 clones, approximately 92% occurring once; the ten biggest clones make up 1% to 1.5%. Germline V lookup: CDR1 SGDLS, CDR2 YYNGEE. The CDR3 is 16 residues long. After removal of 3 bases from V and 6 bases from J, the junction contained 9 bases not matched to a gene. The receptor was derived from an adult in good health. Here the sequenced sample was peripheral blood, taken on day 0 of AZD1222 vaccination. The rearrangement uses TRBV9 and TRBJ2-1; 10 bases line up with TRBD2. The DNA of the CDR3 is TGTGCCAGCAGCGCAAGATCCGGACTAGCGGCCAATGAGCAGTTCTTC. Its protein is CASSARSGLAANEQFF. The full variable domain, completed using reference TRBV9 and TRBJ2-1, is DSGVTQTPKHLITATGQRVTLRCSPRSGDLSVYWYQQSLDQGLQFLIQYYNGEERAKGNILERFSAQQFPDLHSELNLSSLELGDSALYFCASSARSGLAANEQFFGPGTRLTVL.